The 19 T cell receptor beta chains below come from one sample, sequenced in a study of radiotherapy plus CTLA-4 blockade in lung cancer. Assay used: immunoSEQ multiplex PCR; TCRdb lists only in-frame clones, some missing. Of some 64,000 clones listed, around 77% are singletons. The sample in question was peripheral blood, obtained from a patient treated with radiotherapy plus ipilimumab. These receptors were obtained from a human donor with non-small cell lung cancer who had a complete response to radiotherapy plus ipilimumab.

Here the CDR3 DNA reads TGTGCTAGTGGTTTTACGGTGGACACCTCCCAAGAGACCCAGTACTTC. It translates to CASGFTVDTSQETQYF. The chain links TRBV12-5 to TRBJ2-5; maybe TRBD1 (5 bases). V dropped 3 bases and J dropped 1 base, with 15 bases sitting between them. This CDR3 is built from 16 residues. Germline-derived CDR1 and CDR2 are LGHNT and FRNRAP. The full variable domain, with the rest looked up from reference TRBV12-5 and TRBJ2-5, is DARVTQTPRHKVTEMGQEVTMRCQPILGHNTVFWYRQTMMQGLELLAYFRNRAPLDDSGMPKDRFSAEMPDATLATLKIQPSEPRDSAVYFCASGFTVDTSQETQYFGPGTRLLVL.

CDR3 DNA: TGTGCCAGTAGTATGGTGGACAGGAGGAACTATGGCTACACCTTC. It codes for CASSMVDRRNYGYTF. The chain is built from TRBV19 and TRBJ1-2, with 7 bases fitting TRBD1. Germline CDR1 is LNHDA and CDR2 is SQIVND (reference sequence). The CDR3 covers 15 residues. The trim removed 3 bases at V and 2 bases at J, leaving 6 bases unmatched.

The count of this clone is one. The CDR3 loop is CASSPIDDMNTEAFF. DNA for the CDR3: TGTGCCAGCTCCCCTATCGACGATATGAACACTGAAGCTTTCTTT. The chain links TRBV18 to TRBJ1-1; D not resolved. The germline V gene encodes CDR1 KGHSH and CDR2 LQKENI. The CDR3 is 15 amino acids. Deletions cut 6 bases from V and 0 bases from J, with 14 bases between.

CDR3: CASIGTARYYGYTF. CDR3 nucleotide sequence: TGTGCCAGCATCGGGACAGCAAGATACTATGGCTACACCTTC. The chain uses TRBV6-1 and TRBJ1-2, with 7 bases aligning to TRBD1. After removal of 7 bases from V and 3 bases from J, the junction contained 8 bases not matched to a gene. Germline V gene lookup returns CDR1 MNHNS and CDR2 SASEGT. The CDR3 is made up of 14 amino acids.

The chain carries TRBV15 and TRBJ2-5; 14 nucleotides align to TRBD2. V was clipped by 3 bases and J by 1 base; unmatched bases: 4. CDR1 and CDR2 from the germline V gene are LNHNV and YYDKDF (reference sequence). CDR3 length equals 17 residues. DNA of the CDR3: TGTGCCACCAGCAGTGAGGGACTAGCGGGAGCCCAAGAGACCCAGTACTTC. Protein product: CATSSEGLAGAQETQYF.

This clone was recorded once. The chain employs TRBV9 and TRBJ2-1; 7 bases are a match to TRBD2. The V and J ends lost 3 bases and 2 bases, in that order; junction bases with no gene match: 2. This CDR3 is 14 amino acids long. Germline V gene sequence: CDR1 SGDLS, CDR2 YYNGEE. CDR3 nucleotide sequence: TGTGCCAGCAGCGGCGGGGGAACCTACAATGAGCAGTTCTTC. It codes for CASSGGGTYNEQFF.

The chain employs TRBV27 and TRBJ1-2; 7 bases align to TRBD1. Germline-derived CDR1 and CDR2 are MNHEY and SMNVEV (reference sequence). This CDR3 has 16 residues. The ends lost 6 bases at V and 2 bases at J; junction bases unmatched: 12. In DNA form, the CDR3 reads TGTGCCAGCAGGGGGGGGACAGCCGGTTCAAACTATGGCTACACCTTC. It codes for CASRGGTAGSNYGYTF.

The chain has TRBV28 and TRBJ1-2; weak D call: TRBD1 (6 bases). Per germline, CDR1 MDHEN and CDR2 SYDVKM. Trimming shortened V by 4 bases and J by 4 bases, and 13 bases separated the two germline ends. CDR3 length: 14 residues. The CDR3 region is CASSSWTAGYGYTF. The CDR3 DNA follows: TGTGCCAGCAGTTCGTGGACAGCAGGCTATGGCTACACCTTC.

This clone has just one count. The CDR3, as DNA: TGTGCCAGCAGCCCCGGCGACAGGGCCGGCGTGTGGCATGGCTACACCTTC. The encoded protein is CASSPGDRAGVWHGYTF. The gene calls are TRBV5-8 and TRBJ1-2; TRBD1 matches 7 bases. This CDR3 contains 17 residues. J lost 6 bases, V lost 4 bases, and 18 bases had no gene match. Germline lookup yields CDR1 SGHTS and CDR2 YDEGEE.

The genes are TRBV4-3 and TRBJ2-7, with 7 nucleotides matching TRBD1. Germline assignment: CDR1 LGHNA and CDR2 YSLEER. The CDR3 is 16 amino acids. Trimming took 2 bases from V and 3 from J; bases not matched to a gene: 10. The CDR3 DNA reads TGCGCCAGCAGCCAATCCGGGACAGCAAATCTCTACGAGCAGTACTTC. This translates into CASSQSGTANLYEQYF.

The genes are TRBV2 and TRBJ1-5; perhaps TRBD1 as D (6 bases). V was cut by 5 bases and J by 4 bases, with 9 bases left in between. The CDR3 runs to 13 residues. Germline assignment: CDR1 SNHLY and CDR2 FYNNEI. The CDR3 loop reads CASSLTGNQPQHF. DNA for the CDR3: TGTGCCAGCAGTCTTACAGGGAATCAGCCCCAGCATTTT.

This clone was seen only once. This chain connects TRBV14 to TRBJ2-1, with D hard to call. The CDR3 is 14 residues long. CDR1 SGHDN and CDR2 FVKESK come from the germline V gene. Trimming stripped 0 bases from V and 6 bases from J, with 9 bases between. The DNA for the CDR3 is TGTGCCAGCAGCCAAGAAGCTCGGTCCAATGAGCAGTTCTTC. This gives the protein CASSQEARSNEQFF.

V and J are TRBV7-8 and TRBJ1-2; 9 nucleotides match TRBD1. V shed 5 bases and J 6 bases; nucleotides not matched to a gene: 10. The CDR3 loop spans 15 amino acids. Germline assignment: CDR1 SGHVS and CDR2 FQNEAQ. The CDR3 spells CASSLWDRVADGYTF. CDR3 DNA: TGTGCCAGCAGCCTGTGGGACAGGGTGGCCGATGGCTACACCTTC.

V usage is TRBV12-5 and J usage is TRBJ2-4; D is unresolved. V was clipped by 6 bases and J by 8 bases, with 14 bases between them. CDR1 and CDR2 (germline): LGHNT, FRNRAP. The CDR3 length is 13 residues. CDR3 sequence: CASGNVMWDIQYF. The CDR3 nucleotides read TGTGCTAGTGGCAACGTAATGTGGGACATTCAGTACTTC.

The chain combines TRBV18 with TRBJ1-1; TRBD1 matches 7 bases. This CDR3 is 16 amino acids long. Looked up from germline, CDR1 is KGHSH and CDR2 is LQKENI. The ends lost 5 bases at V and 1 base at J; junction bases unmatched: 10. CDR3 loop: CASSDRDSYKNTEAFF. The CDR3 nucleotides are TGTGCCAGCTCAGACCGGGACAGTTACAAGAACACTGAAGCTTTCTTT.

The chain links TRBV6-1 to TRBJ1-2; 7 bases map to TRBD1. The CDR3 extends over 15 amino acids. V gave up 8 bases and J gave up 2 bases; unmatched junction bases: 11. CDR1 and CDR2 (germline): MNHNS, SASEGT. In DNA form, the CDR3 reads TGTGCCAGCTATCTTGGGCAGGGGGGAAACTATGGCTACACCTTC. This gives the protein CASYLGQGGNYGYTF.

The chain uses TRBV30 and TRBJ1-2; 9 bases align to TRBD1. Germline V lookup: CDR1 GTSNPN, CDR2 SVGIG (reference sequence). The CDR3 loop spans 12 amino acids. V was pared by 5 bases and J by 8 bases, with 6 bases of the junction left unmatched. This CDR3 reads CAWAGQGFGYTF. The CDR3 region has the DNA TGTGCCTGGGCCGGACAGGGGTTCGGCTACACCTTC.

About this clone: In the same sample, other DNA sequences code for this CDR3. The chain employs TRBV7-9 and TRBJ1-3, with unresolved D. Germline values: CDR1 SEHNR, CDR2 FQNEAQ (reference sequence). The CDR3 consists of 14 residues. Trimming took 0 bases from V and 4 from J, leaving 7 bases between them. The CDR3 nucleotides are TGTGCCAGCAGCTTAGCTGGGAGCGGAAACACCATATATTTT. Translation: CASSLAGSGNTIYF.

The V call is TRBV11-2, the J call TRBJ1-2; 7 nucleotides match TRBD1. V was clipped by 1 base and J by 4 bases; unmatched bases: 6. Germline V gene data show CDR1 as SGHAT and CDR2 as FQNNGV. The CDR3 extends over 15 amino acids. CDR3 sequence reads: CASSLARDRAYGYTF. The CDR3 region has the DNA TGTGCCAGCAGCTTAGCGCGGGACAGAGCCTATGGCTACACCTTC.